These 20 T cell receptor beta chains were sequenced from one sample in a study of post-analysis software for immune sequencing data. Whole-study results and caveats: Compared with controls, patients had more of roughly five TRBV segments, including TRBV5-6, TRBV5-1 and TRBV20-1.

Carried by the TCR beta cDNA libraries were unique molecular identifiers. TCRdb analysed the PCR reads with MiXCR anew, one entry per CDR3 protein. The sample has about 500,000 distinct CDR3 sequences; 45% are singletons. Their specific antigens are unknown. The sequencing input was blood. All receptors come from a girl aged 10-17 years with multiple sclerosis.

Many counts were recorded for this clonotype. J is TRBJ1-2 and V is TRBV7-2; unclear D gene. There are 13 residues in the CDR3. V was shortened by 5 bases and J by 3 bases, with 10 bases between the two germline ends. Per the germline V gene, CDR1 is SGHTA and CDR2 is FQGNSA. The CDR3 protein is CASSGSDHYGYTF. The CDR3 DNA reads TGTGCCAGCAGCGGATCAGATCACTATGGCTACACCTTC.

This chain connects TRBV3-1 to TRBJ2-1; D is uncertain. Germline CDR1 reads LGHDT; CDR2 reads YNNKEL (reference sequence). The CDR3 runs 17 residues. The ends were cut back, 0 bases at V and 0 bases at J, with 12 bases in the middle. DNA of the CDR3: TGTGCCAGCAGCCAAGACTTCCAGATCTACTCCTACAATGAGCAGTTCTTC. Amino acid sequence: CASSQDFQIYSYNEQFF.

The rearrangement uses TRBV20-1 and TRBJ2-4; D gene ambiguous. CDR3 length: 12 residues. Between the trimmed V and J ends, which lost 3 bases and 6 bases, there was a span of 9 bases. Per germline, CDR1 DFQATT and CDR2 SNEGSKA (reference sequence). The CDR3 sequence: CSARGGINIQYF. For the CDR3, the DNA is TGCAGTGCTAGGGGTGGGATAAACATTCAGTACTTC.

This clonotype has more than one count but fewer than ten. This chain links TRBV6-2 or TRBV6-3 with TRBJ2-7; 9 nucleotides match TRBD2. CDR1 is MNHEY, CDR2 SVGEGT, per germline. Losses at the gene ends were 6 bases for V and 3 bases for J; bases not matched to a gene: 6. This CDR3 spans 14 amino acids. The CDR3 sequence is CASSRLAALYEQYF. DNA of the CDR3: TGTGCCAGCAGCCGACTAGCGGCCCTCTACGAGCAGTACTTC.

The chain is built from TRBV4-3 and TRBJ2-4, with unresolved D. There are 14 residues in the CDR3. Trimming cost V 0 bases and J 4 bases, with 7 bases left between them. Germline V lookup: CDR1 LGHNA, CDR2 YSLEER. Here the CDR3 DNA reads TGCGCCAGCAGCCAAGATGTGTGGAAAAACATTCAGTACTTC. Its translation is CASSQDVWKNIQYF.

Comments on this clonotype: This sequence may be a read error, since a much larger clone differs from it by one base. The chain couples TRBV12-3 or TRBV12-4 to TRBJ2-3; D is possibly TRBD2 (5 bases). CDR3 size: 14 residues. This chain's CDR3 is CAGSFERVSNTQYF. CDR3 in DNA: TGTGCCGGCAGTTTTGAGAGGGTTTCAAATACGCAGTATTTT.

The J gene is TRBJ2-7, the V gene TRBV11-1; no definite D call. Per the germline V gene, CDR1 is SGHAT and CDR2 is FQDESV (reference sequence). The germline V and J ends were trimmed by 8 bases and 2 bases, with 13 bases remaining between them. This CDR3 is built from 13 residues. CDR3 DNA sequence: TGTGCCAGCCGGTTTACTCTTCCCTACGAGCAGTACTTC. Its translation: CASRFTLPYEQYF.

The chain recombines TRBV4-2 with TRBJ2-7; D call uncertain. The germline V gene has CDR1 LGHNA and CDR2 YNFKEQ. The ends were cut back, 0 bases at V and 1 base at J, with 10 bases in the middle. CDR3 length: 15 residues. CDR3 region: CASSQESESSYEQYF. For the CDR3, the DNA is TGTGCCAGCAGCCAAGAAAGCGAGAGTTCCTACGAGCAGTACTTC.

V usage is TRBV5-6 and J usage is TRBJ2-5; D is undetermined. The CDR3 extends over 12 amino acids. Germline V gives CDR1 SGHDT, CDR2 YYEEEE. Deletions cut 0 bases from V and 11 bases from J, with 11 bases between. CDR3 in DNA: TGTGCCAGCAGCTTGGTCAGCAAGGTGCAGTACTTC. Protein sequence: CASSLVSKVQYF.

The chain employs TRBV20-1 and TRBJ2-7, with D tentatively TRBD1 (6 bases). Germline CDR1 and CDR2: DFQATT and SNEGSKA (reference sequence). Trimming removed 0 bases at V and 4 bases at J, with 22 bases between. This CDR3 has 17 residues. This chain's CDR3 is CSAREMAPTGLAYEQYF. As DNA, the CDR3 is TGCAGTGCTAGAGAAATGGCCCCAACAGGGTTAGCTTACGAGCAGTACTTC.

V gene TRBV29-1 combines with J gene TRBJ2-5; the match to TRBD2 covers 7 bases. V lost 6 bases and J lost 4; bases outside the gene matches: 8. Germline loops: CDR1 SQVTM, CDR2 ANQGSEA. This CDR3 comprises 13 residues. The CDR3 region is CSVLAGVGETQYF. DNA of the CDR3: TGCAGCGTCCTCGCGGGAGTAGGAGAGACCCAGTACTTC.

This clonotype was seen more than once but under ten times. This chain joins TRBV3-1 and TRBJ2-7; 7 bases are shared with TRBD2. The CDR3 is made up of 16 amino acids. CDR1 is LGHDT, CDR2 YNNKEL, per germline (reference sequence). After removal of 4 bases from V and 0 bases from J, the junction contained 9 bases not matched to a gene. For the CDR3, the DNA is TGTGCCAGCAGCCCGGGATGGCGGGAGCACTCCTACGAGCAGTACTTC. It translates to CASSPGWREHSYEQYF.

The J gene is TRBJ2-1, the V gene TRBV12-3 or TRBV12-4; D is possibly TRBD1 (5 bases). The CDR3 totals 14 residues. With 5 bases removed from V and 5 bases from J, the gap between germline ends came to 13 bases. The CDR3 bases are TGTGCCAGCAGTCCCTACAGGCGTCACAATGAGCAGTTCTTC. Protein product: CASSPYRRHNEQFF.

This clonotype was detected a few times. CDR3 loop: CASSHGQNTEAFF. CDR3 sequence (DNA): TGTGCCAGCAGCCACGGACAGAACACTGAAGCTTTCTTT. This chain links TRBV6-2 or TRBV6-3 with TRBJ1-1; possible D gene TRBD1, 5 bases. V lost 6 bases and J lost 1, with 9 bases in between. Germline lookup yields CDR1 MNHEY and CDR2 SVGEGT. The CDR3 length is 13 residues.

The V gene is TRBV7-6, the J gene TRBJ2-1, with 8 nucleotides matching TRBD2. J was trimmed by 8 bases and V by 2 bases; bases with no gene match: 11. CDR1 and CDR2 (germline): SGHVS, FNYEAQ. There are 16 residues in the CDR3. The CDR3 DNA follows: TGTGCCAGCAGCTTATTTACGGGAGGGCCTATGGATGAGCAGTTCTTC. It codes for CASSLFTGGPMDEQFF.

The rearrangement joins TRBV29-1 to TRBJ1-2; 8 nucleotides line up with TRBD1. Germline trimming cut 8 bases from V and 8 bases from J; bases unmatched to any gene: 10. The germline V gene has CDR1 SQVTM and CDR2 ANQGSEA. The CDR3 extends over 12 amino acids. The CDR3 spells CSFNRGIEGYTF. DNA of the CDR3: TGCAGCTTTAACAGGGGGATAGAGGGCTACACCTTC.

The chain employs TRBV5-1 and TRBJ2-3, with 8 bases matching TRBD2. The V gene's germline CDR1 is SGHRS and CDR2 YFSETQ. Germline trimming cut 0 bases from V and 6 bases from J; bases unmatched to any gene: 15. This CDR3 contains 18 residues. For the CDR3, the DNA is TGCGCCAGCAGCTTGGAAGGAATTGGAGCGGGGGTGAGGGATACGCAGTATTTT. It is translated as CASSLEGIGAGVRDTQYF.

Only a few counts were recorded for this clonotype. The chain joins TRBV5-1 to TRBJ1-2, with D tentatively TRBD1 (6 bases). The germline V gene encodes CDR1 SGHRS and CDR2 YFSETQ. V was trimmed by 3 bases and J by 4 bases, leaving 16 bases between them. The CDR3 contains 15 residues. CDR3 nucleotides: TGCGCCAGCAGCTATGACCCACAGGGAATCTATGGCTACACCTTC. Translating it yields CASSYDPQGIYGYTF.

This clonotype showed up just a few times. The CDR3 bases are TGCGCCAGCAGCTTGGACGGGGTGACCGAAAAACTGTTTTTT. Translating gives CASSLDGVTEKLFF. The genes are TRBV5-1 and TRBJ1-4; D remains ambiguous. With 0 bases removed from V and 8 bases from J, the gap between germline ends came to 11 bases. The CDR3 runs 14 residues. Germline CDR1 and CDR2: SGHRS and YFSETQ.

This clonotype was recorded a few times. This chain joins TRBV5-1 and TRBJ2-1; D is ambiguous. Germline values: CDR1 SGHRS, CDR2 YFSETQ. Trimming removed 4 bases at V and 7 bases at J, with 15 bases between. This CDR3 region has 14 residues. Here the CDR3 reads CASSLNTPPNEQFF. The CDR3, as DNA: TGCGCCAGCAGCCTCAATACCCCGCCTAATGAGCAGTTCTTC.